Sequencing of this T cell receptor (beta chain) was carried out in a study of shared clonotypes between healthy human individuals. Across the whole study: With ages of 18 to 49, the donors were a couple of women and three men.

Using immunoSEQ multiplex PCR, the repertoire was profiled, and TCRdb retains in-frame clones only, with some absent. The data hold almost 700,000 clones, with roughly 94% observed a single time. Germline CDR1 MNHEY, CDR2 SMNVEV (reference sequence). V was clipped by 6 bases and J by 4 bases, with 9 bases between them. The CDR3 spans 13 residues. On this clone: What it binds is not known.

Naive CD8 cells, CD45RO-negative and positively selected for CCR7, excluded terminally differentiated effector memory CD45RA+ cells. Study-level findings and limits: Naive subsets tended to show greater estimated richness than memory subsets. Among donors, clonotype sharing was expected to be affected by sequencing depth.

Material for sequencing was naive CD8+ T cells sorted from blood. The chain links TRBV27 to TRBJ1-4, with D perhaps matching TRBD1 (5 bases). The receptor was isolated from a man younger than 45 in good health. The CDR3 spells CASRGENNEKLFF. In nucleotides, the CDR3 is TGTGCCAGCAGAGGGGAGAATAATGAAAAACTGTTTTTT.